Sequencing of this TCR beta chain was carried out in a study of OX40 agonist ivuxolimab in advanced cancers. On the study more broadly: Dosing consisted of intravenous ivuxolimab at 0.01 to 10 mg/kg every 2 weeks. Allowance was made for prior anti-PD-1, anti-PD-L1 or anti-CTLA-4 therapy, and 40% had some.

Clones were sequenced by immunoSEQ multiplex PCR, and TCRdb holds only the in-frame ones, with some missing. The sample contains roughly 70,000 clones, about 89% of which appear only once. Blood was sampled at baseline, cycle 4 day 1, and cycle 7 day 1. The CDR3 covers 13 residues. With V trimmed by 9 bases and J by 8 bases, 5 bases remained unmatched. CDR1 and CDR2 (germline): SNHLY, FYNNEI. The chain employs TRBV2 and TRBJ1-6, with 9 bases fitting TRBD1. This receptor was obtained from an adult with an advanced solid tumor such as melanoma, head and neck, liver or kidney cancer. The sequencing used CD4+ or CD8+ T cells sorted from blood, collected in a trial of the OX40 agonist ivuxolimab. CDR3 sequence (DNA): TGTGCCAGAGGGGGACAGGGAGATTCACCCCTCCACTTT. Translating gives CARGGQGDSPLHF.